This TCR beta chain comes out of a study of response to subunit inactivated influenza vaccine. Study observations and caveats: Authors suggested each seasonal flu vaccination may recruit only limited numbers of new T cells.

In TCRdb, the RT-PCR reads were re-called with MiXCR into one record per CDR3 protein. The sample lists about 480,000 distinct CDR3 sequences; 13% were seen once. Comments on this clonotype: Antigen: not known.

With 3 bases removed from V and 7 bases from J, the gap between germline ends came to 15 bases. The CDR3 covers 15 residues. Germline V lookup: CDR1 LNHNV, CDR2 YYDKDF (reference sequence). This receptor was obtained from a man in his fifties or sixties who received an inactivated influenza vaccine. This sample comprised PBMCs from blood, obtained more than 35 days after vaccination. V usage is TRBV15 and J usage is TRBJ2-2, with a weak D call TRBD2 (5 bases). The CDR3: CATSSLRENDGELFF. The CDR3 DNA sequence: TGTGCCACCAGCAGTTTACGGGAAAACGACGGGGAGCTGTTTTTT.